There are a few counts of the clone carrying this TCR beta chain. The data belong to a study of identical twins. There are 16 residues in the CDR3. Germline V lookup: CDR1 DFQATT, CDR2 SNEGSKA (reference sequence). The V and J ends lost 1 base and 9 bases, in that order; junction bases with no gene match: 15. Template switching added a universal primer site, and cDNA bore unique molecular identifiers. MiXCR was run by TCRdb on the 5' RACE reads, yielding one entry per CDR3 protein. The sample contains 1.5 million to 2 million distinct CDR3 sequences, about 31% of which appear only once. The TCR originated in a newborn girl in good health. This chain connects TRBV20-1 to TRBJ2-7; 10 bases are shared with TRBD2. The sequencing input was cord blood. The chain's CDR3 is CSARVLSSGSLPGQYF. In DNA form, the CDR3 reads TGCAGTGCTAGAGTGCTATCTAGCGGGAGTCTTCCCGGGCAGTACTTC.